The next 10 T cell receptor beta chains were all read from a single sample in a study of regulatory T cells in long-lasting Graves disease (dated by TCRdb to the early 2020s). The library was prepared using multiplex PCR. Data came from an Illumina HiSeq 4000. CDR3 regions were amplified by Arm-PCR with iRepertoire HTBI primers to construct TCR beta libraries. The raw public reads went through TCRdb reprocessing: fastp at Q25, MiXCR clone calling, in-frame beta chains kept. Each entry is one CDR3 protein sequence, shown with its most common DNA and genes. A total of about 610,000 distinct CDR3 sequences appear in this sample, 15% to 20% of them only once. The ten most abundant clones make up around 12% of the sample. The time point tag for this specimen amounts to: newly diagnosed GD, antithyroid drugs for less than 3 months. For both TCR sequencing and RNA sequencing, RNA was extracted from PBMCs using TRIzol.

These data are also associated with another study on T cells in Graves' hyperthyroidism and ophthalmopathy.

The sequencing here drew on peripheral blood mononuclear cells (PBMCs), taken at new diagnosis, from a patient treated with antithyroid drugs. The receptors shown here come from a man younger than 30 with Graves disease. Donor details come from another sample of the same person, matched by shared clones.

The rearrangement links TRBV15 to TRBJ2-1; D is unclear. This CDR3 comprises 15 residues. Per the germline V gene, CDR1 is LNHNV and CDR2 is YYDKDF (reference sequence). V gave up 0 bases and J gave up 2 bases, with 8 bases separating them. The CDR3 bases are TGTGCCACCAGCAGAGATGGCACCCCCTACAATGAGCAGTTCTTC. Residues: CATSRDGTPYNEQFF.

This chain joins TRBV24-1 and TRBJ2-2, with no clear D. CDR3 size: 15 residues. The germline V and J ends were trimmed by 7 bases and 7 bases, with 18 bases remaining between them. Germline CDR1 reads KGHDR; CDR2 reads SFDVKD. The CDR3 spells CATSASHGPRGELFF. In DNA form, the CDR3 reads TGTGCCACCAGCGCTTCGCACGGTCCGCGCGGGGAGCTGTTTTTT.

Remarks on this clonotype: A much larger clonotype is one base distant, so this may be a read error. The chain employs TRBV20-1 and TRBJ2-7, with 9 bases identical to TRBD1. The germline V gene encodes CDR1 DFQATT and CDR2 SNEGSKA (reference sequence). This CDR3 contains 15 residues. The CDR3 DNA is TGCGGTGCTAGTGGGGGACAGGGATTATGGTACGAGCAGTACTTC. This sequence encodes CGASGGQGLWYEQYF.

The chain combines TRBV12-3 or TRBV12-4 with TRBJ2-7; 12 nucleotides align to TRBD2. The CDR3 has 16 residues. The trim removed 5 bases at V and 1 base at J, leaving 6 bases unmatched. The CDR3: CASSRGTSGSSYEQYF. The CDR3, as DNA: TGTGCCAGCAGTCGGGGGACTAGCGGGTCTTCCTACGAGCAGTACTTC.

This clonotype was picked up a small number of times. The chain links TRBV6-2 or TRBV6-3 to TRBJ2-1; D ambiguous. The CDR3 totals 15 residues. The germline V gene encodes CDR1 MNHEY and CDR2 SVGEGT. Trimming took off 6 bases at V and 9 bases at J, with 21 bases between the two ends. CDR3 in DNA: TGTGCCAGCAGCCCCCAATATGGGCTCCAGTCTGAGCAGTTCTTC. Translation gives CASSPQYGLQSEQFF.

In this sample, this clonotype turned up many times. The chain employs TRBV11-2 and TRBJ2-7; D not certain. Trimming removed 1 base from V and 5 bases from J, with 15 bases in between. The CDR3 runs to 15 residues. Germline V gene data show CDR1 as SGHAT and CDR2 as FQNNGV. This CDR3 reads CASSLVSRRIHEQYF. CDR3 nucleotides: TGTGCCAGCAGCTTAGTAAGCCGCAGGATCCACGAGCAGTACTTC. Together with reference TRBV11-2 and TRBJ2-7, the CDR3 gives the full variable domain: EAGVAQSPRYKIIEKRQSVAFWCNPISGHATLYWYQQILGQGPKLLIQFQNNGVVDDSQLPKDRFSAERLKGVDSTLKIQPAKLEDSAVYLCASSLVSRRIHEQYFGPGTRLTVT.

The chain uses TRBV20-1 and TRBJ2-5; D may be TRBD1 or TRBD2 (5 bases each). This CDR3 is built from 13 residues. Trimming left V 3 bases short and J 6 bases short, with 14 bases between. From germline, CDR1 is DFQATT and CDR2 SNEGSKA (reference sequence). CDR3: CSASPAGTKTQYF. DNA of the CDR3: TGCAGTGCTAGTCCGGCAGGGACGAAGACCCAGTACTTC.

This clonotype was seen a few times. This chain uses TRBV29-1 with TRBJ2-7, with 10 bases identical to TRBD1. The CDR3 covers 15 residues. Germline V gene sequence: CDR1 SQVTM, CDR2 ANQGSEA. Trimming at V came to 5 bases and at J to 2 bases, leaving 9 bases not matched to a gene. CDR3 DNA sequence: TGCAGCGTTCGCCTCACCGGGACAGGGGCCTACGAGCAGTACTTC. Translation: CSVRLTGTGAYEQYF.

Regarding this clonotype: At one end the junction does not follow the germline gene, possibly because of a read error. The V and J genes are TRBV6-2 or TRBV6-3 and TRBJ1-1; D remains unclear. This CDR3 is built from 14 residues. The germline V gene has CDR1 MNHEY and CDR2 SVGEGT. CDR3 protein: CANSEQSVDTEAFF. As DNA, the CDR3 is TGTGCCAACAGTGAGCAGTCAGTGGACACTGAAGCTTTCTTT.

Ten or more counts support this clonotype. In nucleotides, the CDR3 is TGTGCCAGTGGTACCCGCGGGAGTCGGACCGGGGAGCTGTTTTTT. Its translation is CASGTRGSRTGELFF. V gene TRBV6-1 combines with J gene TRBJ2-2; 7 bases are shared with TRBD2. V trimming: 9 bases; J trimming: 5 bases; junction bases outside the gene matches: 12. CDR1 is MNHNS and CDR2 is SASEGT in the germline V gene. This CDR3 spans 15 amino acids.